This entry concerns a single T cell receptor (beta chain). What antigen it recognizes has not been identified. It has no much larger one-base neighbor in the sample; base qualities were not kept. The cohort comprised some 730 healthy bone marrow donors. At the time of sampling, every cohort member was nominally healthy, though immune exposures that went unrecorded were likely present. The donor was CMV seropositive and belonged to the group of about 290 seropositive cohort members. Every donor gave a peripheral blood sample, and the peripheral blood mononuclear cells from that sample were used for TCR beta sequencing. The Qiagen DNeasy Blood Extraction Kit was used to extract genomic DNA from the blood cell samples. Library creation used the immunoSEQ multiplex PCR assay. For the multiplex PCR, a mixture combining 60 forward primers for TCR Vbeta segments and 13 reverse primers for TCR Jbeta segments was used. Amplification of the CDR3 region of rearranged TCR beta genes was performed with a multiplex PCR assay on genomic DNA. Amplified TCR beta libraries were sequenced as 87-base-pair reads on the Illumina HiSeq System. The study's processing was this. A later analysis tallied around 87 million unique TCR beta chains across the 666 repertoires, and about 12 million of those chains were shared by two or more donors. Raw reads were error-corrected and collapsed into unique sequences with a nearest-neighbor algorithm that merged closely related sequences to remove PCR and sequencing errors. CDR3 sequences were aligned to IMGT reference sequences to assign V, D and J gene segments. Each retained sequence needed at least a six-nucleotide match to both a V gene segment and a J gene segment. A rearrangement counted as productive if the CDR3 had no stop codons and remained in frame with V and J, and every other rearrangement counted as non-productive. CDR3 was defined according to IMGT convention as the region running from the second conserved V-encoded cysteine to the conserved J-encoded phenylalanine. The earlier analysis of about 640 of the donors excluded any sequence lacking an unambiguous match to a single V gene segment. An earlier analysis of a few hundred of the donors called V segments functional above 56.7% productive rearrangements and segregating when the between-donor standard deviation exceeded 5%. To diagnose cytomegalovirus status from the catalog of TCR beta chain sequences, a statistical classification framework was built. A later analysis assigned V and J genes by comparing TCR nucleotide sequences with IMGT/GENE-DB human TR gene sequences. A later analysis assigned CDR3 sequences and most-parsimonious VDJ recombination scenarios with the TCRdist pipeline. In a later analysis, each TCR beta chain was defined by its CDR3 amino acid sequence together with its V-gene family, and reads lacking a unique V-gene family were excluded. A later analysis removed several hundred highly shared, low-generation-probability nucleotide sequences to deal with suspected cross-contamination and a sequencing artifact. In a later analysis, a clonal expansion index for each public chain was calculated from normalized within-repertoire ranks of inferred template counts. A later analysis computed generation probabilities with a VDJ recombination model fitted to out-of-frame rearrangements, and checked the results against IGoR. In a later analysis, hypergeometric tests were used to score TCR-TCR, TCR-HLA and TCR-CMV co-occurrence, with a repertoire-size bias correction applied to TCR pairs. To estimate false discovery rates, a later analysis permuted the HLA or CMV assignments 20 times. In a later analysis, co-occurring TCRs were grouped using DBSCAN, and TCRdist sequence similarity was added for clustering within HLA-allele-positive subsets. Repertoires with fewer than 30,000 or more than 120,000 public chains were left out of co-occurrence clustering, as were roughly five repertoires with anomalous nucleotide sharing. TCRdb stores this immuneACCESS table with in-frame sequences only. Part of the clones is absent; in the studies checked, under half of the shortfall reflects unresolved V genes, and no reason is known for the rest. The DNA was the basis for D and trimming; V, J and clone size are from that table. In all, the sample holds around 85,000 clones, and 80% of those were seen once. In total, the top ten clones hold 20% to 30% of the sample.

Per the germline V gene, KGHSH is the CDR1 and LQKENI is the CDR2. From the cysteine through the phenylalanine, the CDR3 covers 14 amino acids. CDR3 DNA only is kept here, 42 bases in frame from base 1. V is cut by 3 bases and J by 4 bases, and the space between the germline ends is 11 bases. This sample is drawn from a study of cytomegalovirus exposure and HLA in healthy donors (dated by TCRdb to 2015 to 2018). For the study in its entirety: In an earlier analysis of under 600 of the donors, 250 to 350 Gb of sequence data and about 110 million unique TCR beta sequences from 180 million or so T cells were reported. Donor age, sex, ethnicity and CMV serostatus were compiled together with the repertoire data. To predict cytomegalovirus infection status, the study combined high-throughput TCR immunosequencing, statistical association of individual TCRs with disease status, and machine learning. Several DR-DQ haplotypes were treated as single units for association and clustering because of strong linkage in the cohort. Of the roughly 410 genotyped donors, 65% to 90% were placed in the genetic ancestry cluster associated with self-reported Caucasian donors. An earlier analysis of fewer than 750 of the donors used high-throughput TCR beta sequencing to judge whether each TCR beta V gene segment behaved as functional or pseudogenic. The study aimed to test whether cataloging public T cell receptors could reveal signatures of past pathogen exposure. Every repertoire in the discovery cohort had been generated on one and the same sequencing platform. A later analysis re-analyzed previously published TCR beta repertoires from 500 to 700 donors and added high-resolution HLA genotyping to study TCR occurrence patterns. An early release covering over 500 HLA-typed donors comprised 250 to 350 gigabases of sequencing data and tens of millions of unique TCR sequences. Rather than drawing on any new phenotypic data, the later analysis identified candidate immune exposures from TCR beta sequences and the way those sequences occurred across donors. On average, roughly 240,000 unique TCR beta nucleotide sequences were sequenced per donor among some 420 genotyped donors of the cohort, with roughly a sixth of those sequences being non-productive. The number of typed donors differed by locus: roughly 629-640 for A, B, C, DRB1 and DQB1; 500 to 550 for DQA1; approximately 600 for DPA1; and around 470 for DPB1. Besides the first cohort of about 730 subjects, a separate validation cohort made up of roughly 120 different subjects was used. HLA typing covered class I and class II loci at four-digit resolution. In a later genetic analysis, genome-wide SNP genotypes for about 65% of the 666 donors were used, and that subset was treated as a discovery cohort. The T cell repertoires of 666 subjects were profiled by immunosequencing and related to cytomegalovirus serostatus. What the study reported, not specific to this receptor: In a later genetic analysis, fewer N-insertions in productive TCRs were reported among donors in an Asian-associated ancestry cluster than the approximately 710-donor mean. Cytomegalovirus status was reported to be diagnosed by the classifier with high specificity and sensitivity in both the original and validation cohorts. The 87-base-pair reads could not distinguish some IMGT-functional V segments, including TRBV6-2 and TRBV6-3, so those segments were excluded. The cohort was sequenced for TCR beta chains only, and without alpha or paired-chain data the features that could be detected were limited. A cluster of highly shared sequence variants was judged likely to represent a technical artifact of the sequencing pipeline. In a later analysis, HLA-associated TCR beta chains showed more clonal expansion and lower generation probabilities than non-associated chains that were equally common. Correlated functional status among segregating V segments might reflect linkage disequilibrium, but an unknown experimental factor could not be ruled out. A later analysis reported that several top co-occurrence clusters appeared linked to parvovirus B19, influenza, CMV and Epstein-Barr virus. The study gave a list of 150 to 200 TCR beta chains associated with cytomegalovirus. Most TCR sequences were observed very rarely across donors, whereas some public TCRs were present in many individuals. A later genetic analysis associated a missense DCLRE1C variant with V-gene and J-gene trimming of TCR beta chains, and an independent cohort replicated the association. The authors suggested that the approach could potentially be extended to other disease states and immunological phenotypes. Presence/absence analyses assumed roughly uniform sequencing depth across donors, an assumption that may not hold. In vitro tests confirmed that a few of the cytomegalovirus-associated TCR beta chains recognize cytomegalovirus antigens. A further reported finding was that TCR beta sequences accurately predicted the HLA-A and HLA-B alleles for most subjects in the first cohort. In an earlier analysis of around 600 of the donors, most TCR beta V segments appeared in productive rearrangements about 90% or about 30% of the time, broadly matching IMGT annotations. When HLA alleles, especially DR and DQ, strongly co-occurred, attributing TCR associations to individual alleles was difficult. Because HLA typing was missing for some donors at each locus, association tests included only the typed subset. Most CMV-associated TCR beta chains appeared to be HLA-restricted in a later analysis, and the HLA associations seemed to be driven largely by CMV exposure. In a later analysis, the rate of TCR association differed among HLA loci, with DRB1 alleles having the most associated TCRs and HLA-C alleles having the fewest. About 17 rarely observed V segments, including chromosome 9 orphons, were excluded from the earlier analysis of about 610 of the donors because counts were too low. A later analysis associated approximately 17,000 TCR beta sequences with specific HLA alleles at a false discovery rate of 0.05. CMV serostatus was the only immune exposure information available for the cohort.

The source of this sequence is a woman aged 50 to 65 in good health and CMV-seropositive. Specimen: PBMCs. The chain employs TRBV18 and TRBJ2-3; perhaps TRBD2 is the D gene, with 5 bases matching. This receptor has the CDR3 CASSPLSGSDTQYF. DNA sequence: TGTGCCAGCTCACCGCTTTCGGGGTCAGATACGCAGTATTTT.